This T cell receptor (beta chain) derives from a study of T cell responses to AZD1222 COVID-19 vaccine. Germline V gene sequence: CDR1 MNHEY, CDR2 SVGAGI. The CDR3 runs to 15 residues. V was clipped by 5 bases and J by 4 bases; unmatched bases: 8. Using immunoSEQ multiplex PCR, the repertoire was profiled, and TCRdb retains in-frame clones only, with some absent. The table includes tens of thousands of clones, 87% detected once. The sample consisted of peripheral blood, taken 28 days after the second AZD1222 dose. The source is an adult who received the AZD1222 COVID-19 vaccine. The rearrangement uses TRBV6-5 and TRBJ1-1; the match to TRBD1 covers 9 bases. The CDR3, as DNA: TGTGCCAGCAGTCCCGCAGACAGGGGGGTCACTGAAGCTTTCTTT. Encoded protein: CASSPADRGVTEAFF.